This T cell receptor (beta chain) came from a study of shared clonotypes between healthy human individuals (dated by TCRdb to about 2020). About the study as a whole: Three men and two women, aged 18 to 49 years, made up the cohort. For each donor, CD4 naive and CD4 memory were each given three plates, CD8 naive was given two plates, and CD8 memory was given one plate. To estimate repertoire size and how much clonotype sharing occurs between individuals, the study deeply sequenced the blood TCR repertoires of about five healthy adults. Different laboratories and diverse techniques were used to prepare libraries and sequence TCR repertoires, to increase sequencing depth and limit assay-specific biases. Between about 0.9 and 9 billion PBMCs per donor were obtained by leukapheresis.

Using the deep immunoSEQ assay, TCR CDR3 regions were amplified from genomic DNA by multiplex PCR. Extracted genomic DNA from each cell subset was distributed evenly across all wells of several immunoSEQ 96-well plates, and each plate was treated as a replicate. For sorted subsets, 200 to 250 ng of genomic DNA, equivalent to 25,000 to 35,000 T cell genomes, went into each replicate PCR. Purified libraries were measured with a Qubit 3.0 fluorometer, size-checked on a Bioanalyzer 2100, and measured again with the KAPA Library Quantification kit. Every immunoSEQ 96-well plate was sequenced on a separate single-read 150-cycle Illumina NextSeq 550 flow cell. The published analysis was carried out like this. The immunoSEQ output contained only junctional sequences without quality scores, so filtering could not match that applied to full-length reads. Sequences were annotated with PyIR, a Python wrapper for IgBLAST v1.9, using IMGT germline references to assign V/J genes and CDR3. Reads were filtered out if the reads had weak V/J assignments (E-value above 1e-6), no CDR3, stop codons, out-of-frame junctions, or ambiguous translated residues. V3J clonotypes were defined by identical inferred V gene, J gene, and CDR3 amino acid sequence. The percentage overlap between two repertoires was calculated by dividing the number of shared unique clonotypes by the size of the smaller repertoire. RTK rarefaction, the Chao1 estimator, and Recon v2.1 estimates of unobserved clonotypes were used to assess repertoire richness. Generation probabilities for all TCRbeta clonotypes obtained by the gDNA method from four donors were computed using OLGA. TCRdb provides this immuneACCESS table in a form limited to in-frame rearrangements. Some clones are lacking; in checked studies, under half of them reflect an unresolved V gene, and why the rest are absent is not known. The D gene and trimming were derived from the DNA, and the V and J assignments and clone size from that table. This sample has approximately 530,000 clones in its table, and approximately 95% of those were observed once. The ten largest clones capture 0.05% to 0.08% of the sample.

Worth noting for this clone: What this receptor recognizes is not known. Per-base qualities were not stored, and no clone one base away is much larger.

The donors were healthy, HIV-negative adults who had no recently reported acute infections or vaccinations. Only Caucasian adults living in Nashville, Tennessee, USA were represented among the donors. CD4+ T cells were enriched through magnetic negative selection, after which naive cells were positively selected on CD45RA and the remaining negative fraction served as the memory subset. Blood was collected by leukapheresis, and PBMCs were isolated by Ficoll-Histopaque density gradient centrifugation and then cryopreserved in liquid nitrogen vapor phase. Purity and quantity of every magnetically sorted T cell population were checked by analytical flow cytometry. Genomic DNA was isolated from each sorted fraction and quantified by UV absorbance on a Nanodrop 2000c. What the authors observed across the whole study: Incomplete sequencing was indicated by rarefaction of sorted-subset datasets, despite the large sequencing depth. Because the study included a small number of donors, the genetic and exposure-history diversity represented was limited. Based on pairwise subsampling, the degree of clonotype sharing among donors was expected to be affected by sequencing depth. Larger estimated clonotype richness was generally found for naive subsets than for memory subsets. Clonotypes shared by all four sorted-subset donors showed higher generation probabilities than non-shared clonotypes. Approximately 4.8% of naive CD4, roughly 3.5% of naive CD8, about 2.1% of memory CD4, and 0.35% to 0.4% of memory CD8 clonotypes were shared across four donors. Sampling was limited to blood, and TCR repertoires in tissue likely differ from TCR repertoires in blood.

This receptor was identified in a woman aged 25 to 39 in good health. Sequenced material: naive CD4+ T cells sorted from blood. This specimen's cell subset or site label, per the study, means: CD45RA+ positively selected.

The CDR3 in this case is CASRRAPGTLNTEAFF. The nucleotide sequence is given as TGTGCCAGCAGGAGAGCCCCCGGGACATTGAACACTGAAGCTTTCTTT. The rearranged segments are TRBV27 and TRBJ1-1, with a tentative D gene TRBD1 over 6 matching bases. The CDR3 holds 16 amino acids from the cysteine to the phenylalanine. Of all the DNA, just the CDR3 is kept, 48 bases in frame from base 1. CDR1 MNHEY and CDR2 SMNVEV were looked up in the germline V gene (reference sequence). Trimming at the junction amounts to 6 bases on V and 0 bases on J, and the germline ends lie 17 bases apart.